Listed below are T cell receptor beta chains from one sample, sequenced in a study of vaccination and CD4 T cells after COVID-19. Their target antigens are unknown. One entry per CDR3 protein, called by TCRdb with MiXCR from the PCR reads. The table has over 9,500 distinct CDR3 sequences, roughly 53% seen once; the top ten hold roughly 27%. Sequenced input: CD4+ T cells from blood, cultured in vitro. All receptors come from a human donor who had recovered from COVID-19. Both conserved end residues are part of each CDR3. A D gene is named only where the DNA matches it firmly. Only part of the rows carry a size: once, few, many, or a class if the clone is expanded.

>TRBJ1-2|NA|TRBV6-1|NA
TGTGCCAGCAGTGAAAACGGAGGGCACTATGGCTACACCTTC
CASSENGGHYGYTF
>TRBJ1-6|few|TRBV19|TRBD1
TGTGCCGGCCGGACAGGGAATTCACCCCTCCACTTT
CAGRTGNSPLHF
>TRBJ1-1|NA|TRBV5-4|NA
TGTGCCAGCAGCTTGGTGGGACCGGTGAACACTGAAGCTTTCTTT
CASSLVGPVNTEAFF
>TRBJ2-5|NA|TRBV6-9|NA
TGTGCCAGCATTGGGGGGCCACCTGTACAAGAGACCCAGTACTTC
CASIGGPPVQETQYF
>TRBJ1-2|NA|TRBV7-2|TRBD1
TGTGCCAGCAGCTCCCCGGACAGGGGGCGCGCCTATGGCTACACCTTC
CASSSPDRGRAYGYTF
>TRBJ2-3|few|TRBV6-5|NA
TGTGCCAGCAGTTCGGCTAGTCGGACAGATACGCAGTATTTT
CASSSASRTDTQYF
>TRBJ2-4|NA|TRBV10-2|TRBD1
TGCGCCAGCAGTGAACAGGGGGCCAAAAACATTCAGTACTTC
CASSEQGAKNIQYF
>TRBJ2-7|few|TRBV6-1|NA
TGTGCCAGCAGTGAGGGACGGCGCACCTACGAGCAGTACTTC
CASSEGRRTYEQYF
>TRBJ1-2|NA|TRBV27|TRBD1
TGTGCCAGCAGCTTTCGGACAGGGGATGGCTACACCTTC
CASSFRTGDGYTF
>TRBJ2-3|NA|TRBV7-9|NA
TGTGCCAGCAGCTTAGCGCTAGGAGGGGGAGTGGGCACAGATACGCAGTATTTT
CASSLALGGGVGTDTQYF
>TRBJ2-3|few|TRBV7-9|NA
TGTGCCAGCAGCTTAGGAAGGGAGCACTACACAGATACGCAGTATTTT
CASSLGREHYTDTQYF
>TRBJ2-5|NA|TRBV20-1|TRBD2
TGCAGCCCAGCGGGGACCCAAGAGACCCAGTACTTC
CSPAGTQETQYF
>TRBJ2-1|NA|TRBV7-6|NA
TGTGCCAGCAGCTTAAGACTGGGGGGTAACTACAATGAGCAGTTCTTC
CASSLRLGGNYNEQFF
>TRBJ2-2|NA|TRBV29-1|NA
TGCAGCGTTGTGTCCCTAGGAGCCGGGGAGCTGTTTTTT
CSVVSLGAGELFF